Given below is one T cell receptor beta chain in context. The CDR3 totals 15 residues. V trimming: 5 bases; J trimming: 3 bases; junction bases outside the gene matches: 7. CDR1 and CDR2 (germline): MDHEN, SYDVKM. Using approximately 190 ng DNA, 25,000 to 35,000 T cell genomes, the sorted-subset replicate PCRs were run. Only in-frame clones appear in the TCRdb table, and some are missing; sequencing was by immunoSEQ multiplex PCR. The table lists roughly 2.2 million clones, roughly 90% of them singletons. This entry is derived from a study of shared clonotypes between healthy human individuals. This clonotype originated in a man aged 18 to 30 in good health. Some clones in this sample may be carry-over from other donors' samples. The chain recombines TRBV28 with TRBJ2-7; 10 bases are shared with TRBD1. The specimen sequenced was naive CD4+ T cells from PBMCs. Subset of the sample: CD45RA+ positively selected. CDR3 in amino acids: CASSVPGQGIYEQYF. CDR3 in DNA: TGTGCCAGCAGTGTCCCGGGACAGGGGATCTACGAGCAGTACTTC. Full variable domain (rest looked up from reference TRBV28 and TRBJ2-7): DVKVTQSSRYLVKRTGEKVFLECVQDMDHENMFWYRQDPGLGLRLIYFSYDVKMKEKGDIPEGYSVSREKKERFSLILESASTNQTSMYLCASSVPGQGIYEQYFGPGTRLTVT.